Here is one T cell receptor beta chain with its context. Its cognate antigen is unknown. Other nucleotide sequences in the sample specify the same CDR3. Germline loops: CDR1 GTSNPN, CDR2 SVGIG (reference sequence). Germline trimming cut 3 bases from V and 4 bases from J; bases unmatched to any gene: 6. The length of the CDR3 is 15 residues. The sample is drawn from a study of shared clonotypes between healthy human individuals. Overall study findings and caveats: A limitation of the genetic and exposure-history diversity represented arose from few donors. Exclusively blood specimens were collected; tissue repertoires likely differ.

Unsorted samples used some 90 million PBMCs for genomic DNA. The assay was carried out at the deep level. The data were produced by immunoSEQ multiplex PCR, yet TCRdb's version contains in-frame clones alone and is incomplete. Of roughly 95,000 clones listed, 40% to 55% were seen once; the top ten hold about 14%. The receptor was isolated from a woman between 40 and 50 years old in good health. Some clones in this sample may be carry-over from other donors' samples. This chain uses TRBV30 with TRBJ2-3; 11 bases are shared with TRBD1. The sequencing sample was made of PBMCs. The DNA for the CDR3 is TGTGCCTGGAGCTCGGGACAGGGGGGAGCAGATACGCAGTATTTT. This codes for CAWSSGQGGADTQYF.